This T cell receptor (beta chain) was retrieved from a study of metastatic and nonmetastatic thyroid tumors. Whole-study results and caveats: TCR beta diversity was reportedly significantly higher in malignant thyroid tumors than benign nodules, in blood and tumor.

TCRdb re-called clones from the PCR reads using MiXCR. The sample holds 70,000 or so clones, 11% to 15% seen once. This clone was picked up a small number of times. Its antigen is not known. All patients reached thyroid surgery having received no treatment beforehand. The CDR3 runs 13 residues. The germline V and J ends were trimmed by 6 bases and 5 bases, with 8 bases remaining between them. Sample: blood. The clonotype originates from a male donor with papillary thyroid cancer or a benign thyroid nodule (not recorded which). Some clones in this sample may be carry-over from other donors' samples. The chain recombines TRBV12-3 or TRBV12-4 with TRBJ2-6; D is unresolved. CDR3 region: CASRASWANVLTF. The CDR3 DNA is TGTGCCAGCAGGGCGTCCTGGGCCAACGTCCTGACTTTC.